The 32 T cell receptor beta chains listed next were all sequenced from one sample in a study of blood T cell repertoires in COVID-19. The protocol was immunoSEQ multiplex PCR, while the TCRdb copy is restricted to in-frame clones and leaves out a portion. The sample shows 130,000 to 150,000 clones, more than 70% of them seen only once. Sequencing input: peripheral blood. All receptors derive from a middle-aged man with active or convalescent COVID-19.

The V and J genes are TRBV28 and TRBJ1-4; 10 positions match TRBD1. After removal of 7 bases from V and 3 bases from J, the junction contained 5 bases not matched to a gene. CDR3 size: 15 residues. Germline V gene lookup returns CDR1 MDHEN and CDR2 SYDVKM. Written as DNA, the CDR3 is TGTGCCAGCAAAGGACAGGGGGTTGCTAATGAAAAACTGTTTTTT. It encodes CASKGQGVANEKLFF. The full variable domain, with the rest looked up from reference TRBV28 and TRBJ1-4, is DVKVTQSSRYLVKRTGEKVFLECVQDMDHENMFWYRQDPGLGLRLIYFSYDVKMKEKGDIPEGYSVSREKKERFSLILESASTNQTSMYLCASKGQGVANEKLFFGSGTQLSVL.

The chain joins TRBV13 to TRBJ2-2; no reliable D call. CDR3 size: 14 residues. CDR1 is PRHDT, CDR2 FYEKMQ, per germline (reference sequence). V lost 3 bases and J 7 bases, leaving 12 bases between the germline ends. The CDR3 is CASSFPLKSGELFF. DNA for the CDR3: TGTGCCAGCAGCTTCCCCCTAAAGAGCGGGGAGCTGTTTTTT.

This chain uses TRBV7-2 with TRBJ2-3; 8 bases are a match to TRBD2. The CDR3 is 14 residues long. CDR1 and CDR2 from the germline V gene are SGHTA and FQGNSA. The V gene end was trimmed by 1 base and the J gene end by 5 bases; junction bases not matched to a gene: 2. The CDR3 DNA reads TGTGCCAGCAGCTTAGAACTAGCGGAAGATACGCAGTATTTT. Translation: CASSLELAEDTQYF.

This clone has ten or more counts. V is TRBV28 and J is TRBJ1-1; TRBD1 might be the D (6 bases). Trimming left V 3 bases short and J 6 bases short, with 11 bases between. Germline values: CDR1 MDHEN, CDR2 SYDVKM. The CDR3 totals 13 residues. The DNA of the CDR3 is TGTGCCAGCAGTTTGACAGGATTCGCTGAAGCTTTCTTT. Residues: CASSLTGFAEAFF.

This clone occurred a few times. This chain joins TRBV28 and TRBJ1-5, with 7 bases aligning to TRBD1. V lost 5 bases and J lost 0; bases outside the gene matches: 7. CDR1 and CDR2 (germline): MDHEN, SYDVKM. The CDR3 runs to 16 residues. This CDR3 is CASSTRQGYSNQPQHF. CDR3 nucleotide sequence: TGTGCCAGCAGTACGCGACAGGGCTATAGCAATCAGCCCCAGCATTTT.

The chain has TRBV5-6 and TRBJ2-7, with 9 bases identical to TRBD1. CDR3 length equals 15 residues. After removal of 4 bases from V and 2 bases from J, the junction contained 7 bases not matched to a gene. The germline V gene encodes CDR1 SGHDT and CDR2 YYEEEE. The CDR3 region is CASSAGQGIPYEQYF. The CDR3 DNA reads TGTGCCAGCAGCGCGGGACAGGGCATTCCCTACGAGCAGTACTTC.

This sequence joins TRBV5-1 and TRBJ2-1, with 15 bases identical to TRBD2. This CDR3 is 16 amino acids long. Unmatched junction bases numbered 7, after V lost 2 bases and J lost 10 bases. Germline-derived CDR1 and CDR2 are SGHRS and YFSETQ. This chain's CDR3 is CASSFPGTSGRQEQFF. CDR3 nucleotide sequence: TGCGCCAGCAGCTTCCCCGGGACTAGCGGGAGGCAGGAGCAGTTCTTC.

A remark on this clone: Additional DNA sequences in this sample encode the identical CDR3. The J gene is TRBJ2-7, the V gene TRBV15; D is uncertain. The CDR3 sequence is 13 residues long. V gave up 0 bases and J gave up 1 base, with 4 bases separating them. The V gene's germline CDR1 is LNHNV and CDR2 YYDKDF (reference sequence). CDR3 nucleotide sequence: TGTGCCACCAGCAGAGATTTATCCTACGAGCAGTACTTC. It translates to CATSRDLSYEQYF.

The V and J genes are TRBV3-1 (or the pseudogene TRBV3-2) and TRBJ1-4; D is ambiguous. Per the germline V gene, CDR1 is LGHDT and CDR2 is YNNKEL (reference sequence). The CDR3 sequence is 15 residues long. Between the trimmed V and J ends, which lost 4 bases and 2 bases, there was a span of 11 bases. CDR3 sequence (DNA): TGTGCCAGCAGCCGTCTTCAGGTCACTAATGAAAAACTGTTTTTT. Residues: CASSRLQVTNEKLFF.

V and J are TRBV28 and TRBJ1-1; D unresolved. Germline V gene data show CDR1 as MDHEN and CDR2 as SYDVKM. The ends were cut back, 10 bases at V and 0 bases at J, with 15 bases in the middle. The CDR3 has 14 amino acids. The CDR3 nucleotides are TGTGCCATCCGTAACCGCGGAATGAACACTGAAGCTTTCTTT. Protein sequence: CAIRNRGMNTEAFF. The variable domain in full, with the rest retrieved from reference TRBV28 and TRBJ1-1, is DVKVTQSSRYLVKRTGEKVFLECVQDMDHENMFWYRQDPGLGLRLIYFSYDVKMKEKGDIPEGYSVSREKKERFSLILESASTNQTSMYLCAIRNRGMNTEAFFGQGTRLTVV.

The gene calls are TRBV18 and TRBJ2-7, with 11 positions matching TRBD2. Germline trimming cut 5 bases from V and 7 bases from J; bases unmatched to any gene: 7. The germline V gene encodes CDR1 KGHSH and CDR2 LQKENI. CDR3 length: 14 amino acids. Here the CDR3 DNA reads TGTGCCAGCTCATCTCTAGCGGGAGGAGAGGAGCAGTACTTC. Amino acid sequence: CASSSLAGGEEQYF.

The J gene is TRBJ2-2, the V gene TRBV24-1; the match to TRBD1 covers 8 bases. The germline gives CDR1 KGHDR, CDR2 SFDVKD. The V and J ends lost 0 bases and 5 bases, in that order; junction bases with no gene match: 16. CDR3 length: 20 amino acids. CDR3 residues: CATSDLSVAGGRGKTGELFF. The CDR3, as DNA: TGTGCCACCAGTGATTTGAGCGTTGCAGGGGGCCGGGGGAAGACCGGGGAGCTGTTTTTT.

The chain combines TRBV7-2 with TRBJ2-7; TRBD2 might be the D (5 bases). The CDR3 is 15 residues long. Germline V gene sequence: CDR1 SGHTA, CDR2 FQGNSA. V was shortened by 1 base and J by 3 bases, with 13 bases between the two germline ends. DNA for the CDR3: TGTGCCAGCAGCTTAGATCGGACTCGCCTCTACGAGCAGTACTTC. Protein sequence: CASSLDRTRLYEQYF.

As regards this clone: At the DNA level, this CDR3 is encoded by other sequences in the same sample as well. This chain connects TRBV18 to TRBJ2-5; weak D call: TRBD2 (7 bases). The CDR3 loop spans 16 amino acids. Trimming took off 3 bases at V and 1 base at J, with 15 bases between the two ends. Germline V gene lookup returns CDR1 KGHSH and CDR2 LQKENI. As DNA, the CDR3 is TGTGCCAGCTCACCTTTAGGGGGGGCTACCCAAGAGACCCAGTACTTC. This sequence encodes CASSPLGGATQETQYF.

The V and J genes are TRBV3-1 (or the pseudogene TRBV3-2) and TRBJ2-1; 9 bases match TRBD2. The V and J ends lost 4 bases and 7 bases, in that order; junction bases with no gene match: 17. CDR1 LGHDT and CDR2 YNNKEL come from the germline V gene (reference sequence). The CDR3 consists of 18 residues. As DNA, the CDR3 is TGTGCCAGCAGCCCACCCACACTGACTAGCGGAGTTAGGAATGAGCAGTTCTTC. Translation gives CASSPPTLTSGVRNEQFF.

The chain links TRBV11-3 to TRBJ2-3; D not certain. The CDR3 spans 10 residues. V lost 8 bases to trimming and J lost 6 bases, with 6 bases between them. Germline V gene lookup returns CDR1 SGHNT and CDR2 YENEEA. The CDR3 region has the DNA TGTGCCAGCCCAGCGGATACGCAGTATTTT. Protein sequence: CASPADTQYF.

The chain employs TRBV28 and TRBJ2-7; TRBD1 matches at 8 bases. This CDR3 has 16 amino acids. Trimming removed 4 bases from V and 0 bases from J; junction bases left unmatched: 8. Germline CDR1 is MDHEN and CDR2 is SYDVKM. The CDR3 loop reads CASSSAGTGLSYEQYF. CDR3 DNA sequence: TGTGCCAGCAGTTCCGCCGGGACAGGACTCTCCTACGAGCAGTACTTC.

V and J are TRBV11-3 and TRBJ2-3, with D tentatively TRBD2 (6 bases). The V and J ends lost 6 bases and 4 bases respectively, with 14 bases between them. CDR1 and CDR2 (germline): SGHNT, YENEEA. The CDR3 runs to 14 residues. The CDR3 region is CASSFSRESDTQYF. In DNA form, the CDR3 reads TGTGCCAGCAGTTTTAGTCGGGAGTCAGATACGCAGTATTTT.

The chain links TRBV4-1 to TRBJ2-5; TRBD2 is a possible D gene (5 bases). The CDR3 is made up of 13 amino acids. The germline gives CDR1 MGHRA, CDR2 YSYEKL. V was trimmed by 2 bases and J by 5 bases, leaving 9 bases between them. The CDR3 loop is CASSQTRLETQYF. The CDR3 nucleotides read TGCGCCAGCAGCCAAACTAGGCTGGAGACCCAGTACTTC.

The J gene is TRBJ1-4, the V gene TRBV28; 9 bases map to TRBD1. Germline CDR1 and CDR2: MDHEN and SYDVKM. V lost 5 bases, J lost 4 bases, and 8 bases stayed unmatched. The CDR3 has 16 amino acids. DNA for the CDR3: TGTGCCAGCAGTCAAACCGGGACAGGGTATAATGAAAAACTGTTTTTT. Its protein product is CASSQTGTGYNEKLFF.

This clone came up a few times. This CDR3 reads CSVGVSVGFNEQFF. CDR3 DNA sequence: TGCAGCGTTGGGGTCAGCGTTGGGTTCAATGAGCAGTTCTTC. J is TRBJ2-1 and V is TRBV29-1; no firm D call. From germline, CDR1 is SQVTM and CDR2 ANQGSEA. V was cut by 4 bases and J by 6 bases, with 16 bases left in between. The CDR3 spans 14 residues.

This clone was found once. The rearrangement links TRBV6-5 to TRBJ2-3; 13 nucleotides match TRBD2. The V gene end was trimmed by 6 bases and the J gene end by 9 bases; junction bases not matched to a gene: 9. The CDR3 totals 15 residues. Germline V CDR1 and CDR2: MNHEY, SVGAGI. The CDR3 region has the DNA TGTGCCAGCAGCCCAAAACTAGCGGGAGGGCTCACGCAGTATTTT. Protein: CASSPKLAGGLTQYF.

The chain joins TRBV19 to TRBJ1-6; D is perhaps TRBD1 (5 bases). Looked up from germline, CDR1 is LNHDA and CDR2 is SQIVND (reference sequence). This CDR3 spans 17 amino acids. Trimming left V 5 bases short and J 0 bases short, with 14 bases between. CDR3 sequence reads: CASSAQGLSSYNSPLHF. Written as DNA, the CDR3 is TGTGCCAGTAGTGCGCAGGGCCTGAGCTCCTATAATTCACCCCTCCACTTT.

V and J are TRBV19 and TRBJ2-2; TRBD1 agrees at 9 bases. This CDR3 is 15 amino acids long. Germline-derived CDR1 and CDR2 are LNHDA and SQIVND (reference sequence). J gave up 2 bases and V 8 bases, and 6 bases lay outside the gene matches. The CDR3 DNA is TGTGCCAGTGCCGGGACAGGGCAAAACACCGGGGAGCTGTTTTTT. As protein: CASAGTGQNTGELFF.

The CDR3, as DNA: TGTGCCAGCAGTTTATTCCGCGGACCCCCGGGGGATGGCTACACCTTC. It encodes CASSLFRGPPGDGYTF. This chain joins TRBV28 and TRBJ1-2, with D maybe TRBD1 (5 bases). Looked up from germline, CDR1 is MDHEN and CDR2 is SYDVKM. The V and J ends lost 1 base and 6 bases respectively, with 18 bases between them. The CDR3 is made up of 16 amino acids.

The chain recombines TRBV12-3 or TRBV12-4 with TRBJ2-1; 12 positions agree with TRBD2. This CDR3 region has 12 residues. The V gene end was trimmed by 8 bases and the J gene end by 9 bases; junction bases not matched to a gene: 2. The CDR3 is CASALAGGEQFF. CDR3 sequence (DNA): TGTGCCAGCGCACTAGCGGGAGGTGAGCAGTTCTTC.

The chain employs TRBV5-1 and TRBJ1-1, with TRBD1 matching over 7 bases. The CDR3 is made up of 13 amino acids. Germline lookup yields CDR1 SGHRS and CDR2 YFSETQ. V was pared by 2 bases and J by 4 bases, with 2 bases of the junction left unmatched. CDR3 sequence: CASSFNRGTEAFF. DNA of the CDR3: TGCGCCAGCAGCTTTAACAGGGGCACTGAAGCTTTCTTT.

As for this clone: A read error may produce the germline difference seen at one junction end. The rearrangement links TRBV7-7 to TRBJ2-7; D remains unclear. Looked up from germline, CDR1 is SSHAT and CDR2 is FNYEAQ (reference sequence). This CDR3 region has 15 residues. The CDR3 loop is CASSLGLSFIYEQYF. In DNA form, the CDR3 reads TGTGCTAGCAGCTTAGGGCTTAGCTTCATATACGAGCAGTACTTC.

The chain joins TRBV7-2 to TRBJ2-7, with TRBD2 matching 7 bases. This CDR3 spans 18 amino acids. The germline V gene has CDR1 SGHTA and CDR2 FQGNSA. Losses at the gene ends were 5 bases for V and 6 bases for J; bases not matched to a gene: 22. As DNA, the CDR3 is TGTGCCAGCAGCATAATGGGGAGGGTGGGAGAGCAATCGTTCGAGCAGTACTTC. The encoded protein is CASSIMGRVGEQSFEQYF.

The chain joins TRBV18 to TRBJ2-7; possible D gene TRBD2, 6 bases. Trimming stripped 4 bases from V and 1 base from J, with 11 bases between. Germline assignment: CDR1 KGHSH and CDR2 LQKENI. This CDR3 has 14 residues. CDR3 nucleotides: TGTGCCAGCTCACTACAGACTAGTTCCTACGAGCAGTACTTC. Protein: CASSLQTSSYEQYF.

The chain combines TRBV27 with TRBJ2-7; D may be TRBD1 (6 bases). Germline V lookup: CDR1 MNHEY, CDR2 SMNVEV (reference sequence). The CDR3 runs to 15 residues. V lost 3 bases and J lost 2, with 14 bases in between. The CDR3 loop reads CASSFIQGPTYEQYF. The CDR3 DNA follows: TGTGCCAGCAGTTTTATACAGGGACCAACCTACGAGCAGTACTTC.

This clone was counted only a few times. The chain links TRBV6-4 to TRBJ2-7; 12 bases are shared with TRBD2. The CDR3 is 15 residues long. V lost 3 bases and J lost 4; bases outside the gene matches: 4. Germline assignment: CDR1 MRHNA and CDR2 SNTAGT. In DNA form, the CDR3 reads TGTGCCAGCAGTGATGAAACTAGCGGGAGGTACGAGCAGTACTTC. This codes for CASSDETSGRYEQYF.